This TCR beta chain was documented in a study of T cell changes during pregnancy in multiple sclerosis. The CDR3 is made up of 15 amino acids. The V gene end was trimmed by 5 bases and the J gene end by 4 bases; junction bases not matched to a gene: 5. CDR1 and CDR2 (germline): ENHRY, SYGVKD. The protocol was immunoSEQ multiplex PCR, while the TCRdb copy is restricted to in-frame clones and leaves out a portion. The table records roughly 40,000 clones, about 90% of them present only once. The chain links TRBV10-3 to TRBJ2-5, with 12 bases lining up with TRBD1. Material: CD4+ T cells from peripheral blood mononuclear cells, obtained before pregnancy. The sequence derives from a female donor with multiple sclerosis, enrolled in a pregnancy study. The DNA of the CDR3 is TGTGCCATCAGTTGGGACAGGGGGCGCGGAGAGACCCAGTACTTC. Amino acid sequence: CAISWDRGRGETQYF.